A selection of T cell receptor beta chains follows, all from one sample in a study of blood T cells in healthy people across ages. TCRdb called the 5' RACE reads again in MiXCR, with one record for every CDR3 protein. Seen here are approximately 730,000 distinct CDR3 sequences, roughly 45% observed once, and the top ten hold 20% to 25%. The material sequenced was blood. The receptors were gathered from a woman aged 60 to 75 in good health. Both conserved end residues are part of each CDR3. A D gene is named only where the DNA matches it firmly. Clone size is stated in some rows and not others, as once, few, many or a class when expanded.

v_call: TRBV20-1
d_call: .
clone_size: few
j_call: TRBJ2-7
cdr3_nt: TGCAGTGCTAGAGGGCCGGGTCTTTTCTTCGAGCAGTACTTC
cdr3_aa: CSARGPGLFFEQYF

v_call: TRBV4-3
d_call: .
clone_size: .
j_call: TRBJ2-5
cdr3_nt: TGCGCCAGCAGCCAAGATAATCATCCGGGAGAGACCCAGTACTTC
cdr3_aa: CASSQDNHPGETQYF

v_call: TRBV28
d_call: TRBD1
clone_size: many
j_call: TRBJ2-7
cdr3_nt: TGTGCCAGCAGTTTCGACAGGGCCCCCTCCTACGAGCAGTACTTC
cdr3_aa: CASSFDRAPSYEQYF

v_call: TRBV12-3/TRBV12-4
d_call: .
clone_size: few
j_call: TRBJ1-1
cdr3_nt: TGTGCCAGCAGTTTAAAAGGGTCTGAAGCTTTCTTT
cdr3_aa: CASSLKGSEAFF

v_call: TRBV20-1
d_call: .
clone_size: once
j_call: TRBJ1-1
cdr3_nt: TGCAGTGCCCGTCCCGGGAGGAACACTGAAGCTTTCTTT
cdr3_aa: CSARPGRNTEAFF

v_call: TRBV3-1
d_call: TRBD2
clone_size: .
j_call: TRBJ2-1
cdr3_nt: TGTGCCAGCAGCCTACGTAGCGGGGAGGGGTACAATGAGCAGTTCTTC
cdr3_aa: CASSLRSGEGYNEQFF

v_call: TRBV7-3
d_call: .
clone_size: few
j_call: TRBJ2-1
cdr3_nt: TGTGCCAGCAGCCCAACCTATAGAGATGAGCAGTTCTTC
cdr3_aa: CASSPTYRDEQFF

v_call: TRBV6-5
d_call: TRBD1
clone_size: many
j_call: TRBJ2-1
cdr3_nt: TGTGCCAGCAGTTACTCGACAGGGTACAATGAGCAGTTCTTC
cdr3_aa: CASSYSTGYNEQFF

v_call: TRBV5-1
d_call: .
clone_size: .
j_call: TRBJ1-1
cdr3_nt: TGCGCCAGCAGCTTGGGGCAGGGATTGGGTAATGAAGCTTTCTTT
cdr3_aa: CASSLGQGLGNEAFF

v_call: TRBV9
d_call: .
clone_size: .
j_call: TRBJ2-1
cdr3_nt: TGTGCCAGCAGCGTAGCGGAAAATGAGCAGTTCTTC
cdr3_aa: CASSVAENEQFF

v_call: TRBV7-9
d_call: .
clone_size: once
j_call: TRBJ1-1
cdr3_nt: TGTGCCAGCAGCCGTCACAGGGTATCGGACACTGAAGCTTTCTTT
cdr3_aa: CASSRHRVSDTEAFF

v_call: TRBV29-1
d_call: .
clone_size: few
j_call: TRBJ1-1
cdr3_nt: TGCAGCGGCCGAACAGGGAACACTGAAGCTTTCTTT
cdr3_aa: CSGRTGNTEAFF

v_call: TRBV29-1
d_call: TRBD1
clone_size: .
j_call: TRBJ1-4
cdr3_nt: TGCAGTTTTTCACGGACAGGGAATGTGGGCGGTAATGAAAAACTGTTTTTT
cdr3_aa: CSFSRTGNVGGNEKLFF

v_call: TRBV7-6
d_call: .
clone_size: .
j_call: TRBJ2-3
cdr3_nt: TGTGCCAGCAGCATCGGGAACACAGATACGCAGTATTTT
cdr3_aa: CASSIGNTDTQYF

v_call: TRBV18
d_call: .
clone_size: .
j_call: TRBJ1-1
cdr3_nt: TGTGCCAGCTCACCAAGATGGGACACTTACACTGAAGCTTTCTTT
cdr3_aa: CASSPRWDTYTEAFF

v_call: TRBV20-1
d_call: .
clone_size: many
j_call: TRBJ2-7
cdr3_nt: TGCAGTGCCACAGTGGGCTACGAGCAGTACTTC
cdr3_aa: CSATVGYEQYF

v_call: TRBV29-1
d_call: .
clone_size: many
j_call: TRBJ2-7
cdr3_nt: TGCAGCGTTGCGACACGAAACTACGAGCAGTACTTC
cdr3_aa: CSVATRNYEQYF

v_call: TRBV20-1
d_call: .
clone_size: many
j_call: TRBJ2-3
cdr3_nt: TGCAGTGCTAGAGTTTGGGAGGGCACAGATACGCAGTATTTT
cdr3_aa: CSARVWEGTDTQYF

v_call: TRBV6-2/TRBV6-3
d_call: .
clone_size: .
j_call: TRBJ2-1
cdr3_nt: TGTGCCAGCAGTTACGGTCCACCAGACCTTTACAATGAGCAGTTCTTC
cdr3_aa: CASSYGPPDLYNEQFF

v_call: TRBV20-1
d_call: TRBD2
clone_size: .
j_call: TRBJ2-3
cdr3_nt: TGCAGTGCTAGAGATCGCCGAGCGGGGGGCACAGATACGCAGTATTTT
cdr3_aa: CSARDRRAGGTDTQYF

v_call: TRBV6-6
d_call: .
clone_size: few
j_call: TRBJ1-2
cdr3_nt: TGTGCCAGCACCCCAACGAGGGGGTCCTCTGGCTACACCTTC
cdr3_aa: CASTPTRGSSGYTF

v_call: TRBV10-3
d_call: TRBD1
clone_size: few
j_call: TRBJ1-6
cdr3_nt: TGTGCCATCAGTGGGACAGGGGAAAATTCACCCCTCCACTTT
cdr3_aa: CAISGTGENSPLHF

v_call: TRBV5-5
d_call: TRBD1
clone_size: many
j_call: TRBJ2-5
cdr3_nt: TGTGCCAGCATTCGGACAGGGGGCATAGAGACCCAGTACTTC
cdr3_aa: CASIRTGGIETQYF

v_call: TRBV2
d_call: TRBD1
clone_size: .
j_call: TRBJ1-2
cdr3_nt: TGTGCCAGGTCTACAGGGGTAGGTGGCTACACCTTC
cdr3_aa: CARSTGVGGYTF

v_call: TRBV6-1
d_call: .
clone_size: .
j_call: TRBJ1-2
cdr3_nt: TGTGCCAGCAGTGAAGTCGCGATTTCCTATGGCTACACCTTC
cdr3_aa: CASSEVAISYGYTF

v_call: TRBV4-1
d_call: .
clone_size: .
j_call: TRBJ1-1
cdr3_nt: TGCGCCAGCAGCCAAGATAAAAGGGCCAAAGCTTTCTTT
cdr3_aa: CASSQDKRAKAFF

v_call: TRBV30
d_call: TRBD1
clone_size: few
j_call: TRBJ1-2
cdr3_nt: TGTGCCTTTAAGACAGGGTCTGGCTACACCTTC
cdr3_aa: CAFKTGSGYTF

v_call: TRBV30
d_call: .
clone_size: .
j_call: TRBJ2-1
cdr3_nt: TGTGCCTGGGTCGGGGGTAGCTCCTACAATGAGCAGTTCTTC
cdr3_aa: CAWVGGSSYNEQFF

v_call: TRBV6-1
d_call: .
clone_size: few
j_call: TRBJ2-5
cdr3_nt: TGTGCCAGCAGTGAATCTTCGGCACTGTACCAAGAGACCCAGTACTTC
cdr3_aa: CASSESSALYQETQYF

v_call: TRBV10-3
d_call: TRBD1
clone_size: .
j_call: TRBJ2-5
cdr3_nt: TGTGCCATCAGCGACAGGGGGTCGGAGACCCAGTACTTC
cdr3_aa: CAISDRGSETQYF

v_call: TRBV7-2
d_call: TRBD1
clone_size: .
j_call: TRBJ1-5
cdr3_nt: TGTGCCAGCAGCGAGGGACAGGGGGTACCTCAGCCCCAGCATTTT
cdr3_aa: CASSEGQGVPQPQHF

v_call: TRBV7-3
d_call: TRBD2
clone_size: many
j_call: TRBJ2-5
cdr3_nt: TGTGCCAGCAGCTTGGGCCTAGCGGGAAAGGAGACCCAGTACTTC
cdr3_aa: CASSLGLAGKETQYF

v_call: TRBV13
d_call: .
clone_size: .
j_call: TRBJ1-1
cdr3_nt: TGTGCCAGCAGCTTAGTAGGGGTAGGCACTGAAGCTTTCTTT
cdr3_aa: CASSLVGVGTEAFF

v_call: TRBV9
d_call: TRBD1
clone_size: .
j_call: TRBJ2-1
cdr3_nt: TGTGCCAGCAGCGCACGGACGGGACAGGGTAACAATGAGCAGTTCTTC
cdr3_aa: CASSARTGQGNNEQFF

v_call: TRBV7-2
d_call: TRBD1
clone_size: .
j_call: TRBJ1-3
cdr3_nt: TGTGCCAGCAGCTCTTGGACAGGGGCTGGAAACACCATATATTTT
cdr3_aa: CASSSWTGAGNTIYF

v_call: TRBV5-1
d_call: .
clone_size: .
j_call: TRBJ2-1
cdr3_nt: TGCGCCAGCAGCTTGGAACCTAGTCATGAGCAGTTCTTC
cdr3_aa: CASSLEPSHEQFF

v_call: TRBV6-2/TRBV6-3
d_call: TRBD2
clone_size: .
j_call: TRBJ2-5
cdr3_nt: TGTGCCAGCACCAAGGCGGGGGTAGGAGAGACCCAGTACTTC
cdr3_aa: CASTKAGVGETQYF

v_call: TRBV5-1
d_call: .
clone_size: few
j_call: TRBJ1-1
cdr3_nt: TGCGCCAGCAGCTTGGACAGTTCGAGCACTGAAGCTTTCTTT
cdr3_aa: CASSLDSSSTEAFF

v_call: TRBV7-7
d_call: TRBD2
clone_size: once
j_call: TRBJ2-3
cdr3_nt: TGTGCCAGCAGCTTGGGGACTAGCGGGACCGCAGATACGCAGTATTTT
cdr3_aa: CASSLGTSGTADTQYF

v_call: TRBV11-3
d_call: .
clone_size: few
j_call: TRBJ2-1
cdr3_nt: TGTGCCAGCAGCCCCCCGGGGGAGACGGGGCAGTTCTTC
cdr3_aa: CASSPPGETGQFF

v_call: TRBV9
d_call: TRBD1
clone_size: .
j_call: TRBJ2-3
cdr3_nt: TGTGCCAGCAGCGTAGGACAGGGGGCGAGAACGCAGTATTTT
cdr3_aa: CASSVGQGARTQYF

v_call: TRBV18
d_call: TRBD2
clone_size: few
j_call: TRBJ2-1
cdr3_nt: TGTGCCAGCTCACCCGGACTAGCACCCGCCTACAATGAGCAGTTCTTC
cdr3_aa: CASSPGLAPAYNEQFF

v_call: TRBV12-3/TRBV12-4
d_call: TRBD2
clone_size: many
j_call: TRBJ2-1
cdr3_nt: TGTGCCAGCAGTTTAGCTGGTGGGGCGGGGGGCCCCAGCTCCTACAATGAGCAGTTCTTC
cdr3_aa: CASSLAGGAGGPSSYNEQFF

v_call: TRBV10-3
d_call: TRBD2
clone_size: .
j_call: TRBJ2-1
cdr3_nt: TGTGCCATCAATCCTAGCGGGATTTACAATGAGCAGTTCTTC
cdr3_aa: CAINPSGIYNEQFF

v_call: TRBV3-1
d_call: .
clone_size: many
j_call: TRBJ1-2
cdr3_nt: TGTGCCAGCAGCCAAGACCCCGACTATGGCTACACCTTC
cdr3_aa: CASSQDPDYGYTF

v_call: TRBV7-2
d_call: TRBD1
clone_size: few
j_call: TRBJ2-3
cdr3_nt: TGTGCCAGCAGCTTAGTCGGGCAGGGGGCAACAGATACGCAGTATTTT
cdr3_aa: CASSLVGQGATDTQYF

v_call: TRBV12-3/TRBV12-4
d_call: TRBD1
clone_size: .
j_call: TRBJ2-7
cdr3_nt: TGTGCCAGCAGTTTATTAAGTCTCCGGACAGGGGACGAGCAGTACTTC
cdr3_aa: CASSLLSLRTGDEQYF

v_call: TRBV3-1
d_call: .
clone_size: .
j_call: TRBJ2-3
cdr3_nt: TGTGCCAGCAGCCCAGGCGGCAACACAGATACGCAGTATTTT
cdr3_aa: CASSPGGNTDTQYF

v_call: TRBV27
d_call: .
clone_size: .
j_call: TRBJ2-7
cdr3_nt: TGTGCCAGCAGAGGGGAAACCTACGAGCAGTACTTC
cdr3_aa: CASRGETYEQYF

v_call: TRBV20-1
d_call: TRBD1
clone_size: .
j_call: TRBJ2-7
cdr3_nt: TGCAGCACCAGGACAGGGGGCCGCGAGCAGTACTTC
cdr3_aa: CSTRTGGREQYF

v_call: TRBV6-2/TRBV6-3
d_call: TRBD1
clone_size: once
j_call: TRBJ2-7
cdr3_nt: TGTGCCAGCAGTCAGGGGACAGTCCGCTACGAGCAGTACTTC
cdr3_aa: CASSQGTVRYEQYF

v_call: TRBV5-1
d_call: .
clone_size: few
j_call: TRBJ1-4
cdr3_nt: TGCGCCAGCAGCGGGGGAGGAGGAAATCGAGAAAAACTGTTTTTT
cdr3_aa: CASSGGGGNREKLFF

v_call: TRBV6-1
d_call: TRBD2
clone_size: .
j_call: TRBJ2-3
cdr3_nt: TGTGCCAGCTCCCAGGGACGGGGGACTAGCGTAGCAGATACGCAGTATTTT
cdr3_aa: CASSQGRGTSVADTQYF

v_call: TRBV14
d_call: .
clone_size: .
j_call: TRBJ1-6
cdr3_nt: TGTGCCAGCAGTCAGCTCGGACGTGGTAATAATTCACCCCTCCACTTT
cdr3_aa: CASSQLGRGNNSPLHF

v_call: TRBV4-1
d_call: .
clone_size: .
j_call: TRBJ1-2
cdr3_nt: TGCGCCAGCAGCCAAGATCAGGCGGACCGCTATGGCTACACCTTC
cdr3_aa: CASSQDQADRYGYTF